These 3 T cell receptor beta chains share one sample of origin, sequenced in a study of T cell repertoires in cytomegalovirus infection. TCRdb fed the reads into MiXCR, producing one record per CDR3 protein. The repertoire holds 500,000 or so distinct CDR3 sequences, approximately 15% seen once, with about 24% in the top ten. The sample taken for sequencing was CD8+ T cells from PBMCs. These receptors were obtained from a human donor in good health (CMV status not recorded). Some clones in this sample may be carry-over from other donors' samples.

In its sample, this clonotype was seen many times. Written as DNA, the CDR3 is TGTGCCAGCAGCTTAGTTGGGACAGGGGAACACAATGGCTACACCTTC. Its protein product is CASSLVGTGEHNGYTF. This chain links TRBV7-9 with TRBJ1-2, with 10 nucleotides matching TRBD1. The germline gives CDR1 SEHNR, CDR2 FQNEAQ (reference sequence). This CDR3 region has 16 residues. V was pared by 1 base and J by 6 bases, with 8 bases of the junction left unmatched.

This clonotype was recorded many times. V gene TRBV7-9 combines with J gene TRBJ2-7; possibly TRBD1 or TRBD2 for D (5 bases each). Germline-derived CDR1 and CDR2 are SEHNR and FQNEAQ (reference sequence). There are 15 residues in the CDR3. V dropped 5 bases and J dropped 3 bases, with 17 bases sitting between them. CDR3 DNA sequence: TGTGCCAGCAGCCGAGCCCCGGGACCCCTCTACGAGCAGTACTTC. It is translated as CASSRAPGPLYEQYF. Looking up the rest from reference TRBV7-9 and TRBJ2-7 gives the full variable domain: DTGVSQNPRHKITKRGQNVTFRCDPISEHNRLYWYRQTLGQGPEFLTYFQNEAQLEKSRLLSDRFSAERPKGSFSTLEIQRTEQGDSAMYLCASSRAPGPLYEQYFGPGTRLTVT.

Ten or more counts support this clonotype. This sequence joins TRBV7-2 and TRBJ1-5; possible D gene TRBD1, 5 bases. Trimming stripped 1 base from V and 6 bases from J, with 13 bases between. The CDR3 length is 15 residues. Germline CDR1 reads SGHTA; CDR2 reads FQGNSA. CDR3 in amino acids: CASSLGRGEGQPQHF. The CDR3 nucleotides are TGTGCCAGCAGCTTAGGGCGGGGGGAAGGTCAGCCCCAGCATTTT.